This T cell receptor (beta chain) was identified during a study of blood T cell repertoires in COVID-19 (TCRdb year 2020). In the study overall: Samples from collaborators originated in the United States, Italy and Spain and spanned both the acute and convalescent phases of COVID-19. The samples were drawn from two sources: the first 160 participants of the ongoing ImmuneRACE study, and about 1,300 subjects contributed by 6 global collaborators. Where HLA class I and class II types were available, the types were taken from metadata supplied by the sample provider, not from assay-based typing. The dataset comprised deeply sampled blood TCRbeta repertoires from subjects exposed to, actively infected with, or recovered from COVID-19. A freely available public database, intended as a resource for researchers studying the immune response to SARS-CoV-2, is where the repertoires were released. Nearly every sample came with metadata listing a de-identified subject ID, COVID-19 status, age in years and sex. The material from the prospective study consisted of cDNA or gDNA derived from T cells, B-cell-depleted T cells, or PBMCs.

At one collaborating source in Seattle, patients were enrolled during active infection and were followed longitudinally through the course of disease. The collaborating institutions used their own protocols to collect whole blood in K2EDTA tubes. For TCRbeta analysis, collaborators shipped samples as frozen whole blood, isolated PBMCs, or DNA extracted from either of those sample types. The immunoSEQ Assay, a bias-controlled multiplex PCR, was used to amplify TCRbeta CDR3 regions from genomic DNA. In the authors' own workflow: The number of nucleated cells in each sample was estimated from the amplification of reference gene primers within the assay. Sequence reads were collapsed and filtered to measure the absolute abundance of every unique TCRbeta CDR3 rearrangement. For each sample, productive Simpson clonality was calculated as the square root of Simpson's diversity index over productive rearrangements. As stored in TCRdb, this immuneACCESS dataset retains in-frame rearrangements with V and J assigned. A fraction of the clones does not appear; measured against another copy, unresolved V genes explain less than half of the discrepancy, and the remainder lacks a known reason. The V and J calls and clone size were taken over from that table, and D and trimming were inferred from the DNA. Present in this sample are about 150,000 clones, around 82% of which were seen just once. The ten largest account for 0.63% of the sample.

A distance of 12 bases separates the germline ends of V and J, which lose 7 bases and 3 bases respectively. From its cysteine to its phenylalanine, the CDR3 spans 13 amino acids. Only CDR3 DNA is held: 39 bases, read in frame from base 1. According to the germline V gene, CDR1 reads SQVTM and CDR2 reads ANQGSEA. Broader findings and caveats from the paper: Clinical and demographic metadata were provided uncurated, with the amount varying by source and participant.

Remarks on this clone: The antigen this receptor binds is unknown. No qualities accompany the bases; no much larger clone lies one base away.

The sequencing sample was made of peripheral blood. The rearranged segments are TRBV29-1 and TRBJ1-4; the D region possibly corresponds to TRBD1 (5 bases align). This receptor was identified in a man between 60 and 70 years old with COVID-19, enrolled during active disease. The sequenced DNA: TGCAGCGCCGGACATGCTCCTAATGAAAAACTGTTTTTT. Its translation reads: CSAGHAPNEKLFF.